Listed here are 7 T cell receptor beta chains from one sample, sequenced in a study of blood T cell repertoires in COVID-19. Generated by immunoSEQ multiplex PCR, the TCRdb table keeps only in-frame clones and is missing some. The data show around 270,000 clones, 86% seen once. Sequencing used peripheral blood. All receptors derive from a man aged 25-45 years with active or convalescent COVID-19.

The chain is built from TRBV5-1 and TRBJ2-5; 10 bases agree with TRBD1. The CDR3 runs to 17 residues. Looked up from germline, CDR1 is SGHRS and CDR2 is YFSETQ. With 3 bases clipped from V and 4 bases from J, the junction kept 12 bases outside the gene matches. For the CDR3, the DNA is TGCGCCAGCAGCTGGACTCCGGGACAGGGGTCGGGAGAGACCCAGTACTTC. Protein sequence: CASSWTPGQGSGETQYF.

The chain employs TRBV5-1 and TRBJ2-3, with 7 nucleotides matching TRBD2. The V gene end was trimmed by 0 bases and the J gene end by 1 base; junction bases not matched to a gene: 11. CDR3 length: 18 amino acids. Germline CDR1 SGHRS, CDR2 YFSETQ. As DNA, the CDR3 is TGCGCCAGCAGCTTGGGGTGGTTCGGTGCGGGGGGCACAGATACGCAGTATTTT. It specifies CASSLGWFGAGGTDTQYF.

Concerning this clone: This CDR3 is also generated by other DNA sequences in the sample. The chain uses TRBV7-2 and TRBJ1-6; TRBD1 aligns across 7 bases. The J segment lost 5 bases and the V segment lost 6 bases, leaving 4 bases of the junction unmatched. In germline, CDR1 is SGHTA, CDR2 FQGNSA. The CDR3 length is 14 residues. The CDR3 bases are TGTGCCAGCAGTTCGCAGGGGGATAATTCACCCCTCCACTTT. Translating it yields CASSSQGDNSPLHF.

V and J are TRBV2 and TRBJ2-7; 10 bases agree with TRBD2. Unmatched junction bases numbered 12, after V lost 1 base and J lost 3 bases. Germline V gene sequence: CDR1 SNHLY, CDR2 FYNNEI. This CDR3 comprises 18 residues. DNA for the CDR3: TGTGCCAGCAGTGAAGGGGTAGCGGGGGGAACCATAGACTACGAGCAGTACTTC. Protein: CASSEGVAGGTIDYEQYF.

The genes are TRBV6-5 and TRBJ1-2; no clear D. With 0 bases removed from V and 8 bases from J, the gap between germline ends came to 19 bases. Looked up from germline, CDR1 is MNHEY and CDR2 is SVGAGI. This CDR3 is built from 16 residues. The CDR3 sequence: CASSYSRSFALSGYTF. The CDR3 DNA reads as TGTGCCAGCAGTTACTCGAGATCATTCGCATTGAGCGGCTACACCTTC.

The chain's CDR3 is CASSPGTGMNTEAFF. CDR3 sequence (DNA): TGTGCCAGCAGTCCCGGGACAGGGATGAACACTGAAGCTTTCTTT. The chain recombines TRBV27 with TRBJ1-1, with 9 bases identical to TRBD1. J lost 0 bases, V lost 5 bases, and 4 bases had no gene match. CDR1 is MNHEY, CDR2 SMNVEV, per germline (reference sequence). The CDR3 has 15 amino acids.

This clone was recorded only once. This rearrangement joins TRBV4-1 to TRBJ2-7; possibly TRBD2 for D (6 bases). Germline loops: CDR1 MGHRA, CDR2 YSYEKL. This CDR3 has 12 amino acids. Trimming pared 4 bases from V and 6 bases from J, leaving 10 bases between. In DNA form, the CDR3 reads TGCGCCAGCAGCCCGGGACTTTCCGAGCAGTACTTC. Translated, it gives CASSPGLSEQYF.